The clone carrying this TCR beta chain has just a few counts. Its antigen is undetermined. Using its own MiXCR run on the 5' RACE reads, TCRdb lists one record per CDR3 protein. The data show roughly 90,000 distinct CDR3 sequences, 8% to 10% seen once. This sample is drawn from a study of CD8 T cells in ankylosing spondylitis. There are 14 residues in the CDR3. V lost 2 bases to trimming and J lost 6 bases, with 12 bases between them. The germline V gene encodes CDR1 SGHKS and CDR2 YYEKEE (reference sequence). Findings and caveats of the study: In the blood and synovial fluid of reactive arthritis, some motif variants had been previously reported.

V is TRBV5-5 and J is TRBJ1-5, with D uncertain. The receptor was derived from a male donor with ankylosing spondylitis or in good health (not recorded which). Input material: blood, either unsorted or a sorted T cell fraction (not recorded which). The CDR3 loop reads CASSLRAGSQPQHF. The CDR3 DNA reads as TGTGCCAGCAGCTTAAGGGCAGGTAGTCAGCCCCAGCATTTT.